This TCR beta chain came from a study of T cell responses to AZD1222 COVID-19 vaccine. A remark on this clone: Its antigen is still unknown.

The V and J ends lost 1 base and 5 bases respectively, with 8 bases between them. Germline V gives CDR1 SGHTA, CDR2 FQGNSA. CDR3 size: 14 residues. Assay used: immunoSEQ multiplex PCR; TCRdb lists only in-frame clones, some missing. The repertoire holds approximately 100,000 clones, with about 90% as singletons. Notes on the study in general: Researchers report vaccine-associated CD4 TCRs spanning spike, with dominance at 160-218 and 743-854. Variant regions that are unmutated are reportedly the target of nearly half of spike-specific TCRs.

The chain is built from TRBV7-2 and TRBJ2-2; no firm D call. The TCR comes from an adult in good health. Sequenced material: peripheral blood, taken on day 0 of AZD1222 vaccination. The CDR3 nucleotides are TGTGCCAGCAGCTTAGAAGGTCGGACCGGGGAGCTGTTTTTT. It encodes CASSLEGRTGELFF.